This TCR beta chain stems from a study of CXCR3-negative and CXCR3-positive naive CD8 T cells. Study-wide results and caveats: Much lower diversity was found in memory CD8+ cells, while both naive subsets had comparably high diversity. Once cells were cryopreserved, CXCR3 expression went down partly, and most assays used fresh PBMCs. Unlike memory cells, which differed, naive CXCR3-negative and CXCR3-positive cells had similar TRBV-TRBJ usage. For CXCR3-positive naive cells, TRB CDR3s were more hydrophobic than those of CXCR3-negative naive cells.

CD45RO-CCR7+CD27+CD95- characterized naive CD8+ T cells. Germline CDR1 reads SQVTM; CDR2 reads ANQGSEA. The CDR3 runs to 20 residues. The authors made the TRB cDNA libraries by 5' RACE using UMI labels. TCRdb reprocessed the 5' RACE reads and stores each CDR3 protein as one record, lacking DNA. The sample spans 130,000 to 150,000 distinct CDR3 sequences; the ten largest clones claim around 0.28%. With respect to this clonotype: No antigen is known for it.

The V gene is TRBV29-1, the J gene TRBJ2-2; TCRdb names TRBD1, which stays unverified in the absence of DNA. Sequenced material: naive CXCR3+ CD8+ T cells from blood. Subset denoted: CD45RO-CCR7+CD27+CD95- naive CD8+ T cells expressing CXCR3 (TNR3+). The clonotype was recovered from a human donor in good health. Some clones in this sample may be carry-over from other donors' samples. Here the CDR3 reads CSVVPTLLDSGTGWTGELFF.